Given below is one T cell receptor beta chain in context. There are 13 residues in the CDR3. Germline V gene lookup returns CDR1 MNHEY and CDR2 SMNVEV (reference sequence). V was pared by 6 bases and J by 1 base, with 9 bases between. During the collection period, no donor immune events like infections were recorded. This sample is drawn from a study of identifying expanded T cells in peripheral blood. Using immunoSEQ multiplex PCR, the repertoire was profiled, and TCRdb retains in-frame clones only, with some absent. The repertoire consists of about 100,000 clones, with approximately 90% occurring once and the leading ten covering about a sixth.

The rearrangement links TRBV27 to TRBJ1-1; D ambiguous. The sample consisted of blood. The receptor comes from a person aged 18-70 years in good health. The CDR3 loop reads CASRAQANTEAFF. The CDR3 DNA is TGTGCCAGCAGGGCGCAGGCGAACACTGAAGCTTTCTTT.